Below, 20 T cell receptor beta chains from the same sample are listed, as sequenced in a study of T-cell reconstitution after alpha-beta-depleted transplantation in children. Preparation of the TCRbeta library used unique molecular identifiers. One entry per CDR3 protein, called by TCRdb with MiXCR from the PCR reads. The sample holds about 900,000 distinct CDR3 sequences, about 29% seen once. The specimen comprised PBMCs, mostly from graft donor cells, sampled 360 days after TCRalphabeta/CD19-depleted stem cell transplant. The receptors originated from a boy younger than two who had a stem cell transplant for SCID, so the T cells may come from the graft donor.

The CDR3 nucleotides are TGTGCCACCAGTGAGAGGCTCACCGGGGAGCTGTTTTTT. Translated, it gives CATSERLTGELFF. This sequence joins TRBV24-1 and TRBJ2-2; D gene unclear. The CDR3 extends over 13 amino acids. Trimming shortened V by 4 bases and J by 4 bases, and 6 bases separated the two germline ends. Per the germline V gene, CDR1 is KGHDR and CDR2 is SFDVKD.

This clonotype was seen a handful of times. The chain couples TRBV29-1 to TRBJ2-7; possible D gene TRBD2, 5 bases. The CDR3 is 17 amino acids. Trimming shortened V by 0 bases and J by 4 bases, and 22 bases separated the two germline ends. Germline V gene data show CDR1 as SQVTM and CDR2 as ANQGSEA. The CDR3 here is CSVEDSDSGMLGYEQYF. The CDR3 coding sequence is TGCAGCGTTGAAGACAGCGACTCGGGGATGTTAGGATACGAGCAGTACTTC.

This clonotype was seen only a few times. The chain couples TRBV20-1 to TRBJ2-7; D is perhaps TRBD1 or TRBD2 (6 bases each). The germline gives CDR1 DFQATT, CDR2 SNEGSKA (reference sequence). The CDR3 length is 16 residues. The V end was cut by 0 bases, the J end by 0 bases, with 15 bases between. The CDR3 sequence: CSAREPRGPSSYEQYF. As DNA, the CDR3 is TGCAGTGCTAGAGAGCCTCGGGGGCCTTCCTCCTACGAGCAGTACTTC.

The CDR3 reads CAISPRIEQFF. DNA of the CDR3: TGTGCCATCAGCCCACGCATTGAGCAGTTCTTC. This chain links TRBV10-3 with TRBJ2-1; D unresolved. The V gene lost 6 bases and the J gene lost 9 bases, with 9 bases spanning the gap. From germline, CDR1 is ENHRY and CDR2 SYGVKD. The CDR3 has 11 residues.

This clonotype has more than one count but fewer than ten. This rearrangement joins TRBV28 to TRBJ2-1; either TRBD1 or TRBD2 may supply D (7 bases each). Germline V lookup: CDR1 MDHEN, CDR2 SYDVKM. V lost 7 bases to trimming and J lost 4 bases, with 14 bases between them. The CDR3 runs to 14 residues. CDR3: CASTPGGQYNEQFF. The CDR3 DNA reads TGTGCCAGCACCCCGGGGGGACAGTACAATGAGCAGTTCTTC.

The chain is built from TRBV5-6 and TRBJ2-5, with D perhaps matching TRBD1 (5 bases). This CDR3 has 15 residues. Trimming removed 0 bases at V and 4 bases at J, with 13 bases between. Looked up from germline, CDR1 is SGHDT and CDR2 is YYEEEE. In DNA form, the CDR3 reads TGTGCCAGCAGCTTGGCTGTCAGGGTCGGAGAGACCCAGTACTTC. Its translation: CASSLAVRVGETQYF.

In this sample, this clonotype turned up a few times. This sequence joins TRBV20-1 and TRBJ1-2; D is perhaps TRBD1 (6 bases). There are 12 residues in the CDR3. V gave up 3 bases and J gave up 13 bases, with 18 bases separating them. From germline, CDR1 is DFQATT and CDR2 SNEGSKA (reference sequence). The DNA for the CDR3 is TGCAGTGCTAGGGGGAAGAGGGGGACCCCCACCTTC. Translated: CSARGKRGTPTF.

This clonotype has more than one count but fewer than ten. The CDR3 spells CASGGPRGTAFTDTQYF. The CDR3 nucleotides read TGTGCCAGCGGGGGACCGCGGGGGACTGCTTTCACAGATACGCAGTATTTT. The rearrangement uses TRBV2 and TRBJ2-3; 7 bases agree with TRBD2. The CDR3 is made up of 17 amino acids. Trimming at V came to 8 bases and at J to 2 bases, leaving 16 bases not matched to a gene. Per germline, CDR1 SNHLY and CDR2 FYNNEI.

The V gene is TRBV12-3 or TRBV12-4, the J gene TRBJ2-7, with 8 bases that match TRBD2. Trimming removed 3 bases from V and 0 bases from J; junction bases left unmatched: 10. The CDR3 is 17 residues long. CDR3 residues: CASSFGRRGAASYEQYF. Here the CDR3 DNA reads TGTGCCAGCAGTTTTGGTCGGCGGGGGGCTGCCTCCTACGAGCAGTACTTC.

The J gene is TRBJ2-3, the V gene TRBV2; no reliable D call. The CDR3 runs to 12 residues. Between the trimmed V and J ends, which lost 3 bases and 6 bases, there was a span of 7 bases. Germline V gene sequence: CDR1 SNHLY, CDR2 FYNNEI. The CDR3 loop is CASSDYVDTQYF. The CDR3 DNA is TGTGCCAGCAGTGACTACGTCGATACGCAGTATTTT. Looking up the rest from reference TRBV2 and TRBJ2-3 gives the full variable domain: EPEVTQTPSHQVTQMGQEVILRCVPISNHLYFYWYRQILGQKVEFLVSFYNNEISEKSEIFDDQFSVERPDGSNFTLKIRSTKLEDSAMYFCASSDYVDTQYFGPGTRLTVL.

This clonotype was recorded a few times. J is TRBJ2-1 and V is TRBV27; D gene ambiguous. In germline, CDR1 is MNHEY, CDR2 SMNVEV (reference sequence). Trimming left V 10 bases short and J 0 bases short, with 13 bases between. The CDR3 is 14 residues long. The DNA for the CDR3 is TGTGCCACCACCCACCCGAGCTCCTACAATGAGCAGTTCTTC. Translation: CATTHPSSYNEQFF.

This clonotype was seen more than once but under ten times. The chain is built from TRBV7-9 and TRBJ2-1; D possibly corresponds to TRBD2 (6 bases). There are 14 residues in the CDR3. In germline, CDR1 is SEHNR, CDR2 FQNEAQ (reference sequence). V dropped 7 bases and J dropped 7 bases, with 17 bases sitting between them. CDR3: CASTLVGRMNEQFF. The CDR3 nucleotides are TGTGCCAGCACCCTGGTAGGGAGGATGAATGAGCAGTTCTTC. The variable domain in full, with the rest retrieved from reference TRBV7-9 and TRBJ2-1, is DTGVSQNPRHKITKRGQNVTFRCDPISEHNRLYWYRQTLGQGPEFLTYFQNEAQLEKSRLLSDRFSAERPKGSFSTLEIQRTEQGDSAMYLCASTLVGRMNEQFFGPGTRLTVL.

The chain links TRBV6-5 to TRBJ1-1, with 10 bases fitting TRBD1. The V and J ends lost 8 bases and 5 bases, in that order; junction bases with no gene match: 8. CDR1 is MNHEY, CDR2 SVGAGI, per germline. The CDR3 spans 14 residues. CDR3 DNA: TGTGCCAGCGGGGCGACAGGGGGCGGGACTGAAGCTTTCTTT. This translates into CASGATGGGTEAFF.

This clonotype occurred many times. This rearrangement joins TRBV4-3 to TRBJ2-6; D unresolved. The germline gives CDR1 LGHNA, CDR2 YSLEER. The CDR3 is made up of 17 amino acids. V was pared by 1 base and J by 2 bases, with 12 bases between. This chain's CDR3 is CASSQGSTGAGANVLTF. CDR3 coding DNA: TGCGCCAGCAGCCAAGGATCGACGGGTGCTGGGGCCAACGTCCTGACTTTC.

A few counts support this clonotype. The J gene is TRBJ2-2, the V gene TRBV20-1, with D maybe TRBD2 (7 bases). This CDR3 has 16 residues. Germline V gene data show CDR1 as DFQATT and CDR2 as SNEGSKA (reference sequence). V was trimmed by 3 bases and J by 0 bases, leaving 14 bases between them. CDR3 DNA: TGCAGTGCTAGTCGGGGGGCTGGAACGAACACCGGGGAGCTGTTTTTT. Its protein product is CSASRGAGTNTGELFF.

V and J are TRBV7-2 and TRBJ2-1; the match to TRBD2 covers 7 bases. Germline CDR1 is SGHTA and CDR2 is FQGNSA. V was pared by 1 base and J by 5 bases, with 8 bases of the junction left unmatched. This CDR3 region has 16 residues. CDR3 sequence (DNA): TGTGCCAGCAGCTTAGGGGTTAGCGGGCTAGACAATGAGCAGTTCTTC. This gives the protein CASSLGVSGLDNEQFF.

Here the CDR3 DNA reads TGCAGTGCTCCCCCGGGGGGGAAATCCTACGAGCAGTACTTC. This encodes CSAPPGGKSYEQYF. The gene calls are TRBV20-1 and TRBJ2-7, with 8 bases fitting TRBD2. V lost 5 bases to trimming and J lost 1 base; unmatched junction nucleotides: 7. This CDR3 region has 14 residues. Germline lookup yields CDR1 DFQATT and CDR2 SNEGSKA (reference sequence).

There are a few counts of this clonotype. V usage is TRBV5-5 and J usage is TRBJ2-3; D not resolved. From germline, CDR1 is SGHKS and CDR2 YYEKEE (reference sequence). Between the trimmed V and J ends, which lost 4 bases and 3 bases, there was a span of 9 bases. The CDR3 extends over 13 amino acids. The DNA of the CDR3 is TGTGCCAGCAGCCGTCCCGGGACAGATACGCAGTATTTT. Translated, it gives CASSRPGTDTQYF.

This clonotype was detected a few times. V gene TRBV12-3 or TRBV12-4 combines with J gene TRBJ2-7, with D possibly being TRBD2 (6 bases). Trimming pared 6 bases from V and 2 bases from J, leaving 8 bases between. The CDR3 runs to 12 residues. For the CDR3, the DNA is TGTGCCAGCAGGCGGGGTCCCTACGAGCAGTACTTC. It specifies CASRRGPYEQYF.

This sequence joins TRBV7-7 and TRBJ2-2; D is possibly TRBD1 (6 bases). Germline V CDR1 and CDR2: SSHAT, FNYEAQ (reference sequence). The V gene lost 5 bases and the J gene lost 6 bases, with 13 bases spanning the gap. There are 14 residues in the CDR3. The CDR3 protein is CASSVQQGAGELFF. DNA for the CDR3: TGTGCCAGCAGCGTGCAACAGGGCGCCGGGGAGCTGTTTTTT.